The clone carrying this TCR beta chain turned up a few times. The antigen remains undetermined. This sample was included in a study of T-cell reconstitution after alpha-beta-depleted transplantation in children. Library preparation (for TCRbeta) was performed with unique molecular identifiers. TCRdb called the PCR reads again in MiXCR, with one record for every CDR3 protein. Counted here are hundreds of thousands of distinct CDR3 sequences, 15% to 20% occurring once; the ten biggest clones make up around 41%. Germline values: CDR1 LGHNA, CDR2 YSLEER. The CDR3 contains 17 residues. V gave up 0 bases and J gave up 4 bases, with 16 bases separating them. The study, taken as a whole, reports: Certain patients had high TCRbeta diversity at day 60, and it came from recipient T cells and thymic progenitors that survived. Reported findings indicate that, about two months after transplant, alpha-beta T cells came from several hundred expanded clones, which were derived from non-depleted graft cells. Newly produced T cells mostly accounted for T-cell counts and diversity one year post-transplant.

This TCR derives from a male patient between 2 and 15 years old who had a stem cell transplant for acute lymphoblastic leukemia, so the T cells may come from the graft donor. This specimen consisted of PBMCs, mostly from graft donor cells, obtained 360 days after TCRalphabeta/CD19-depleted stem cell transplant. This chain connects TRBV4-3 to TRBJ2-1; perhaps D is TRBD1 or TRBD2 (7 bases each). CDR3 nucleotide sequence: TGCGCCAGCAGCCAAGATAGGCAGGGGGGGCCTTACAATGAGCAGTTCTTC. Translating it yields CASSQDRQGGPYNEQFF.